Following are 13 T cell receptor beta chains from one sample sequenced in a study of OX40 agonist ivuxolimab in advanced cancers. Libraries were prepared by immunoSEQ multiplex PCR; TCRdb keeps only in-frame clonotypes and omits some of them. This sample has about 59,000 clones, with about 90% found just once. Sequenced here: CD4+ or CD8+ T cells sorted from blood, sampled in a trial of the OX40 agonist ivuxolimab. All receptors come from an adult with an advanced solid tumor such as melanoma, head and neck, liver or kidney cancer.

The rearrangement joins TRBV5-1 to TRBJ2-1; 12 bases match TRBD1. This CDR3 comprises 15 residues. The V gene end was trimmed by 4 bases and the J gene end by 7 bases; junction bases not matched to a gene: 6. Per the germline V gene, CDR1 is SGHRS and CDR2 is YFSETQ. The CDR3 DNA reads as TGCGCCAGCAGCCTGGGACAGGGGGCGGGGAATGAGCAGTTCTTC. As protein: CASSLGQGAGNEQFF.

The chain is built from TRBV28 and TRBJ2-7, with D maybe TRBD2 (5 bases). The length of the CDR3 is 12 residues. Trimming removed 6 bases from V and 2 bases from J, with 8 bases in between. The V gene's germline CDR1 is MDHEN and CDR2 SYDVKM. CDR3 protein: CASRPGAYEQYF. The CDR3 DNA reads as TGTGCCAGCAGACCCGGGGCCTACGAGCAGTACTTC.

The rearrangement joins TRBV28 to TRBJ2-5; D is unclear. V lost 5 bases, J lost 7 bases, and 20 bases lay in between. There are 15 residues in the CDR3. The germline V gene has CDR1 MDHEN and CDR2 SYDVKM. CDR3 sequence (DNA): TGTGCCAGCAGTCCTGTCTCCGGTGGAATAGGGACCCAGTACTTC. Translated, it gives CASSPVSGGIGTQYF.

The chain has TRBV5-1 and TRBJ1-1; 7 nucleotides line up with TRBD1. Trimming at V came to 0 bases and at J to 1 base, leaving 6 bases not matched to a gene. CDR1 and CDR2 from the germline V gene are SGHRS and YFSETQ. The length of the CDR3 is 16 residues. The CDR3 DNA is TGCGCCAGCAGCTTGGGACGGACAGGCCAGAACACTGAAGCTTTCTTT. This translates into CASSLGRTGQNTEAFF.

The rearrangement joins TRBV6-1 to TRBJ1-6; D not resolved. V shed 1 base and J shed 2 bases, with 9 bases lying between them. CDR3 length: 16 residues. Germline V gene data show CDR1 as MNHNS and CDR2 as SASEGT. The CDR3 DNA reads TGTGCCAGCAGTGAAGTCGGGCCAGCCTATAATTCACCCCTCCACTTT. Translation: CASSEVGPAYNSPLHF.

The gene calls are TRBV19 and TRBJ1-2; tentative D call: TRBD1 (5 bases). The V gene lost 8 bases and the J gene lost 4 bases, with 14 bases spanning the gap. In germline, CDR1 is LNHDA, CDR2 SQIVND (reference sequence). The CDR3 has 13 amino acids. CDR3 in DNA: TGTGCCAGTTCCCCGGGGGAGAGCTATGGCTACACCTTC. Residues: CASSPGESYGYTF. The full variable domain, rest sourced from reference TRBV19 and TRBJ1-2, is DGGITQSPKYLFRKEGQNVTLSCEQNLNHDAMYWYRQDPGQGLRLIYYSQIVNDFQKGDIAEGYSVSREKKESFPLTVTSAQKNPTAFYLCASSPGESYGYTFGSGTRLTVV.

The chain recombines TRBV30 with TRBJ1-6; D is unresolved. Trimming removed 0 bases from V and 14 bases from J, with 8 bases in between. The germline V gene encodes CDR1 GTSNPN and CDR2 SVGIG (reference sequence). The CDR3 covers 11 residues. CDR3 coding DNA: TGTGCCTGGAGTGTTGGGGATTCCCTCCACTTT. Its protein is CAWSVGDSLHF.

This chain uses TRBV10-2 with TRBJ1-3; 7 bases agree with TRBD1. With 7 bases clipped from V and 4 bases from J, the junction kept 4 bases outside the gene matches. Germline CDR1 and CDR2: WSHSY and SAAADI. This CDR3 contains 13 residues. The DNA of the CDR3 is TGCGCCAGCAAGGGGACAGCAGGAAACACCATATATTTT. It yields the protein CASKGTAGNTIYF.

The chain employs TRBV29-1 and TRBJ2-1; 8 positions match TRBD2. V was clipped by 4 bases and J by 2 bases; unmatched bases: 1. The CDR3 is 13 amino acids. Looked up from germline, CDR1 is SQVTM and CDR2 is ANQGSEA. CDR3 coding DNA: TGCAGCGTTGGCGGGAGGACCTACAATGAGCAGTTCTTC. This encodes CSVGGRTYNEQFF.

The chain has TRBV2 and TRBJ2-5, with no clear D. Trimming shortened V by 8 bases and J by 2 bases, and 9 bases separated the two germline ends. The CDR3 totals 12 residues. Germline CDR1 is SNHLY and CDR2 is FYNNEI. CDR3 protein: CASVSRQETQYF. In DNA form, the CDR3 reads TGTGCCAGCGTGAGTCGGCAAGAGACCCAGTACTTC.

The rearrangement uses TRBV18 and TRBJ1-1; tentatively, D is TRBD1 (6 bases). Deletions cut 5 bases from V and 1 base from J, with 14 bases between. This CDR3 comprises 15 residues. Germline V gene lookup returns CDR1 KGHSH and CDR2 LQKENI. The CDR3 DNA follows: TGTGCCAGCTCAAGGGGGGGATTTTCGAACACTGAAGCTTTCTTT. This codes for CASSRGGFSNTEAFF.

The rearrangement uses TRBV29-1 and TRBJ2-3; the match to TRBD2 covers 9 bases. CDR3 length equals 20 residues. Germline V gene data show CDR1 as SQVTM and CDR2 as ANQGSEA. Trimming at V came to 2 bases and at J to 3 bases, leaving 21 bases not matched to a gene. In DNA form, the CDR3 reads TGCAGCGTTGAATGGGTCATCGGGCCCCGACTAGCGGTAAGAACAGATACGCAGTATTTT. This gives the protein CSVEWVIGPRLAVRTDTQYF.

The genes are TRBV7-8 and TRBJ2-7, with D tentatively TRBD2 (6 bases). CDR1 SGHVS and CDR2 FQNEAQ come from the germline V gene. V was shortened by 0 bases and J by 5 bases, with 17 bases between the two germline ends. CDR3 length: 16 residues. The CDR3 here is CASSLAAGSRTDEQYF. In nucleotides, the CDR3 is TGTGCCAGCAGCTTAGCGGCGGGAAGTCGAACGGACGAGCAGTACTTC.